This T cell receptor beta chain was recovered during a study of glioma-infiltrating T cells (dated by TCRdb to about 2016). As for the study more broadly: Sequencing of TCR alpha- and beta-chain repertoires was performed on glioma tissue, on non-neoplastic brain tissue, and on matched peripheral blood mononuclear cells. To measure divergence between tissue and blood T-cell populations, each tissue-infiltrating repertoire was compared with the peripheral blood repertoire of the same patient. Three low-grade glioma patients, fewer than 10 primary glioblastoma patients, and three non-glioma patients who contributed non-neoplastic brain tissue made up the paired cohort.

TCR alpha and beta CDR3 regions were amplified with the iRepertoire nested amplicon-rescue multiplex PCR (arm-PCR) platform from RNA. For one-step reverse transcription and amplification, roughly 90-400 ng of tissue mRNA or PBMC total RNA was used as input. Following bead purification, Illumina adapters were added by a secondary multiplex PCR, and libraries between 200 and 400 bp were gel-purified. Internal 6-nucleotide barcodes were carried by the libraries and were used for demultiplexing. The libraries were sequenced on an Illumina MiSeq using 2x220 or 2x250 nucleotide paired-end reads. From the authors' description of their analysis: Paired reads were merged with FLASH 1.2.11 and aligned to the GRCh37 human genome with BWA-MEM before extracting TRA and TRB reads. An IMGT-derived reference of cassette sequences and CDR3 motifs, with pseudogenes included, was used for V and J assignment. Reads were translated in three frames, and productive CDR3s were defined as those with a C...FGXG motif and no stop codons. Unique combinations of V-J cassette pair and CDR3 amino acid sequence were defined as clonotypes. Hamming distance filtering was applied to reads, with thresholds set by the sequence error rate of each sample in mapped regions. Using fastp at Q25 and MiXCR, TCRdb reprocessed the public reads and kept productive beta chains. Entries are consolidated by CDR3 protein sequence, retaining the most common genes and DNA. The V and J calls follow TCRdb's processing rather than the paper's. In all, the sample holds 100,000 to 150,000 distinct CDR3 sequences, and around 23% of those were seen once. The top ten clonotypes cover over 12% of the sample.

Overall results and qualifications from the work: VJ-independent divergence between tissue and blood was below expectation in non-neoplastic patients but above expectation in all gliomas, especially low-grade gliomas. The group comparisons were based on small numbers of patients: three non-neoplastic, three low-grade glioma and eight glioblastoma patients. Very few CDR3 sequences were found to be shared between tissue and blood, and this scarcity was attributed to high CDR3 diversity and limited sampling.

The germline V gene encodes CDR1 MNHEY and CDR2 SMNVEV (reference sequence). Reading from cysteine to phenylalanine, the CDR3 counts 13 amino acids. Solely the CDR3 DNA is kept, with 39 bases framed from the first base. The V end loses 5 bases and the J end loses 8 bases, and a stretch of 13 bases separates them. This clonotype was detected ten times or more. The clone's antigen remains unknown. The input lacks base qualities; no much larger clone sits a single base away. The chain was built from TRBV27 and TRBJ2-1; no D gene call is confident. The source is a human donor with low-grade glioma or glioblastoma, undergoing nonglioma brain surgery, or in good health (not recorded which). The sample was glioma tissue, nonneoplastic brain tissue, or PBMCs (not recorded which). The sequenced DNA is TGTGCCAGCAGTCCGTCCTTATATCATGAGCAGTTCTTC. Translated, this gives CASSPSLYHEQFF.